The rows below give T cell receptor beta chains drawn from one sample of a study of T cells in Graves' hyperthyroidism and ophthalmopathy. TCRdb analysed the multiplex PCR reads with MiXCR anew, one entry per CDR3 protein. The repertoire holds hundreds of thousands of distinct CDR3 sequences, with 17% as singletons. The sample taken for sequencing was blood. All receptors derive from a woman younger than 35 with Graves' ophthalmopathy. The CDR3 runs from the conserved cysteine through the conserved F or W. A D gene is named only where the DNA matches it firmly. Size tells how often a clone was seen (once, few, many) or the class of an expanded clone, and some rows leave it out.

TRBJ1-5 few TRBD1 TRBV27 TGTGCCAGCAGCCCGGGGGGGACAGGGGCTAGAAGCAATCAGCCCCAGCATTTT CASSPGGTGARSNQPQHF
TRBJ1-5 few TRBD1 TRBV15 TGTGCCACCAGCAGGGATACCGGGGACAGAGAAAATCAGCCCCAGCATTTT CATSRDTGDRENQPQHF
TRBJ2-1 few . TRBV29-1 TGCAGCGTTGAGATTCGTGGGGTCTACAATGAGCAGTTCTTC CSVEIRGVYNEQFF
TRBJ2-7 few TRBD2 TRBV11-2 TGTGCCAGCAGCTTAGAAGCAGCGGGGGGGCCTTTGAATGAGCAGTACTTC CASSLEAAGGPLNEQYF
TRBJ1-6 few . TRBV7-8 TGTGCCAGCAGCCCAACAAGGTCTAATTCACCCCTCCACTTT CASSPTRSNSPLHF
TRBJ2-7 . TRBD2 TRBV13 TGTGCCAGCAGCTTTGGGACTAGCGGGCCCGAGCAGTACTTC CASSFGTSGPEQYF
TRBJ1-1 many . TRBV12-3/TRBV12-4 TGTGCCAGCAGTTTACATCTGGGAGCGAACACTGAAGCTTTCTTT CASSLHLGANTEAFF
TRBJ1-5 many TRBD1 TRBV18 TGTGCCAGCTCACCGGGGACAGGGGGAACTCAGCCCCAGCATTTT CASSPGTGGTQPQHF
TRBJ1-4 few . TRBV27 TGTGCCAGCAGTTTAGGAACCGGAGGGCTGGGGGAAAAACTGTTTTTT CASSLGTGGLGEKLFF
TRBJ2-7 many . TRBV28 TGTGCCAGCAGCACCGGCTACGAGCAGTACTTC CASSTGYEQYF
TRBJ2-1 . . TRBV29-1 TGCAGCGTCCCTAGGAGCTCCTACAATGAGCAGTTCTTC CSVPRSSYNEQFF
TRBJ1-3 . . TRBV12-3/TRBV12-4 TGTGCCAGCAGTTTAATTACAAGCATAAGCTCTGGAAACACCATATATTTT CASSLITSISSGNTIYF
TRBJ2-7 many . TRBV11-2 TGTGCCAGCAGCTCTCCGTCTCGGAACAGCCCCTACGAGCAGTACTTC CASSSPSRNSPYEQYF